This TCR beta chain was captured in a study of T cells in Graves' hyperthyroidism and ophthalmopathy. This clonotype was seen repeatedly, ten times or more. Antigen specificity is unknown. Germline V gene lookup returns CDR1 SGHDT and CDR2 YYEEEE. The CDR3 is 17 amino acids. Trimming cost V 0 bases and J 3 bases, with 18 bases left between them. Study results and limitations: A model of 13 V-J features distinguished ophthalmopathy from stable hyperthyroidism.

The authors took PBMCs from roughly 9.5 ml fresh peripheral blood. Amplification of TCR beta CDR3 regions used RNA as the template. An initial round of RT-PCR targeting the TCR CDR3 relied on the HTBI primer set. TCRdb recomputed calls from the multiplex PCR reads with MiXCR, one row per CDR3 protein. Of roughly 740,000 distinct CDR3 sequences in the sample, around 15% were seen once. The sequencing sample was made of blood. The chain combines TRBV5-6 with TRBJ1-2; the D is unclear. This receptor was identified in a man between 18 and 35 years old with Graves' hyperthyroidism. This CDR3 reads CASSLGGRPAAHYGYTF. The DNA for the CDR3 is TGTGCCAGCAGCTTGGGTGGACGGCCAGCGGCTCACTATGGCTACACCTTC.